The next 28 T cell receptor beta chains were all read from a single sample in a study of blood T cell repertoires in COVID-19. The method was immunoSEQ multiplex PCR; TCRdb's version includes in-frame clones alone and lacks a portion of them. The table shows tens of thousands of clones, with 84% occurring only once. The specimen was peripheral blood. These receptors all come from a man over 45 with acute or convalescent COVID-19.

The chain joins TRBV19 to TRBJ2-5; perhaps TRBD2 as D (5 bases). Germline V CDR1 and CDR2: LNHDA, SQIVND (reference sequence). V was clipped by 5 bases and J by 1 base, with 11 bases between them. There are 14 residues in the CDR3. In DNA, the CDR3 is TGTGCCAGTAGTGTGGCGGGTATCCAAGAGACCCAGTACTTC. As protein: CASSVAGIQETQYF.

V is TRBV11-2 and J is TRBJ1-2; D is possibly TRBD1 (6 bases). The CDR3 sequence is 15 residues long. Trimming left V 4 bases short and J 6 bases short, with 18 bases between. Germline V gene data show CDR1 as SGHAT and CDR2 as FQNNGV. CDR3 loop: CASSSPRGAENGYTF. The CDR3, as DNA: TGTGCCAGCAGCTCCCCCCGGGGGGCTGAGAATGGCTACACCTTC.

This clone turned up a few times. The chain has TRBV5-4 and TRBJ2-7; D remains ambiguous. V gave up 0 bases and J gave up 9 bases, with 13 bases separating them. Germline V gene data show CDR1 as SGHNT and CDR2 as YYREEE (reference sequence). The CDR3 is made up of 13 amino acids. The CDR3: CASSLAPPEMQYF. CDR3 bases: TGTGCCAGCAGCTTGGCCCCGCCCGAGATGCAGTACTTC.

This clone was seen a single time. The chain links TRBV5-1 to TRBJ2-3; D is uncertain. V was shortened by 0 bases and J by 0 bases, with 11 bases between the two germline ends. From germline, CDR1 is SGHRS and CDR2 YFSETQ. The CDR3 covers 16 residues. The DNA of the CDR3 is TGCGCCAGCAGCTTGGCGCTAGGCAGTAGCACAGATACGCAGTATTTT. This encodes CASSLALGSSTDTQYF.

V usage is TRBV6-5 and J usage is TRBJ2-7, with TRBD1 identical over 7 bases. Trimming cost V 7 bases and J 0 bases; bases outside gene matches: 9. The CDR3 contains 15 residues. Germline-derived CDR1 and CDR2 are MNHEY and SVGAGI. The CDR3, as DNA: TGTGCCAGCACCCGACAGGGAAGGGTCTCCTACGAGCAGTACTTC. It encodes CASTRQGRVSYEQYF.

V is TRBV29-1 and J is TRBJ2-7; D is undetermined. CDR3 size: 14 residues. Germline loops: CDR1 SQVTM, CDR2 ANQGSEA. Trimming took off 4 bases at V and 0 bases at J, with 13 bases between the two ends. The CDR3 spells CSVVKVSSSYEQYF. DNA of the CDR3: TGCAGCGTTGTAAAAGTTTCGAGCTCCTACGAGCAGTACTTC.

V and J are TRBV7-6 and TRBJ2-3, with a possible D match to TRBD2 (5 bases). Trimming removed 2 bases from V and 4 bases from J, with 7 bases in between. The CDR3 runs to 13 residues. Germline V gene data show CDR1 as SGHVS and CDR2 as FNYEAQ. The CDR3 nucleotides read TGTGCCAGCAGCTTACGGGATTCAGATACGCAGTATTTT. Protein: CASSLRDSDTQYF.

This clone showed up just a few times. The chain has TRBV6-5 and TRBJ1-1; 8 positions match TRBD1. The CDR3 length is 14 residues. The germline gives CDR1 MNHEY, CDR2 SVGAGI. V lost 6 bases, J lost 7 bases, and 10 bases stayed unmatched. CDR3 loop: CASRTISGQGEAFF. CDR3 DNA sequence: TGTGCCAGCAGAACAATAAGTGGACAGGGTGAAGCTTTCTTT.

This rearrangement joins TRBV6-5 to TRBJ1-1; D is uncertain. The CDR3 sequence is 13 residues long. CDR1 is MNHEY and CDR2 is SVGAGI in the germline V gene. The ends were cut back, 7 bases at V and 5 bases at J, with 14 bases in the middle. CDR3 sequence (DNA): TGTGCCAGCACCCGACTAACCGGGACTGAAGCTTTCTTT. It yields the protein CASTRLTGTEAFF.

V and J are TRBV7-8 and TRBJ1-1; D is possibly TRBD1 (6 bases). V gave up 4 bases and J gave up 0 bases, with 15 bases separating them. This CDR3 has 16 residues. Germline V gives CDR1 SGHVS, CDR2 FQNEAQ. CDR3 protein: CASSSRTALLNTEAFF. In DNA form, the CDR3 reads TGTGCCAGCAGCTCCCGGACAGCCTTACTGAACACTGAAGCTTTCTTT.

This clone was found a few times. This sequence joins TRBV11-2 and TRBJ2-1; D possibly corresponds to TRBD1 (6 bases). V lost 3 bases and J lost 4, with 13 bases in between. The CDR3 extends over 15 amino acids. From germline, CDR1 is SGHAT and CDR2 FQNNGV. CDR3: CASSFDRPGYNEQFF. CDR3 DNA sequence: TGTGCCAGCAGCTTTGACAGGCCGGGGTACAATGAGCAGTTCTTC.

The chain combines TRBV10-2 with TRBJ2-1; maybe TRBD1 (5 bases). The germline V gene has CDR1 WSHSY and CDR2 SAAADI. The CDR3 contains 15 residues. The V gene lost 3 bases and the J gene lost 9 bases, with 18 bases spanning the gap. CDR3 sequence: CASSEGQGIDSEQFF. The DNA for the CDR3 is TGCGCCAGCAGTGAAGGCCAGGGTATTGATAGTGAGCAGTTCTTC.

In DNA form, the CDR3 reads TGTGCCAGCAGTTCGACTAGCGGGGAGGGGGATACGCAGTATTTT. As protein: CASSSTSGEGDTQYF. The chain carries TRBV6-5 and TRBJ2-3, with TRBD2 identical over 11 bases. The CDR3 covers 15 residues. V was pared by 4 bases and J by 6 bases, with 6 bases of the junction left unmatched. CDR1 and CDR2 (germline): MNHEY, SVGAGI.

The chain is built from TRBV5-1 and TRBJ2-3, with TRBD2 identical over 8 bases. Germline V gene lookup returns CDR1 SGHRS and CDR2 YFSETQ. V lost 3 bases, J lost 0 bases, and 6 bases stayed unmatched. The CDR3 contains 16 residues. CDR3 DNA: TGCGCCAGCAGCTCGTGGGTAGCGGGGAGCACAGATACGCAGTATTTT. Its translation: CASSSWVAGSTDTQYF.

The genes are TRBV19 and TRBJ2-1; 10 bases are shared with TRBD2. Germline V gene data show CDR1 as LNHDA and CDR2 as SQIVND (reference sequence). V lost 4 bases and J lost 3; bases outside the gene matches: 3. This CDR3 region has 15 residues. This chain's CDR3 is CASSTLAGVYNEQFF. The CDR3 nucleotides read TGTGCCAGTAGTACGCTAGCGGGAGTCTACAATGAGCAGTTCTTC. Drawing the rest from reference TRBV19 and TRBJ2-1, the complete variable domain is DGGITQSPKYLFRKEGQNVTLSCEQNLNHDAMYWYRQDPGQGLRLIYYSQIVNDFQKGDIAEGYSVSREKKESFPLTVTSAQKNPTAFYLCASSTLAGVYNEQFFGPGTRLTVL.

This sequence joins TRBV10-3 and TRBJ1-3; 7 positions agree with TRBD1. CDR1 and CDR2 (germline): ENHRY, SYGVKD. This CDR3 has 15 residues. J lost 4 bases, V lost 3 bases, and 6 bases had no gene match. The CDR3 sequence is CAISEATGIGNTIYF. The CDR3 nucleotides are TGTGCCATCAGTGAAGCGACAGGGATCGGAAACACCATATATTTT.

The chain couples TRBV7-3 to TRBJ1-1, with D possibly matching TRBD1 (6 bases). This CDR3 comprises 13 residues. Trimming stripped 8 bases from V and 3 bases from J, with 13 bases between. Germline CDR1 is SGHTA and CDR2 is FQGTGA. CDR3 in DNA: TGTGCCAGCGGTCGACAGGCCGACACTGAAGCTTTCTTT. Translation gives CASGRQADTEAFF.

J is TRBJ2-3 and V is TRBV14; D is possibly TRBD1 (5 bases). Between the trimmed V and J ends, which lost 1 base and 2 bases, there was a span of 16 bases. The CDR3 has 17 amino acids. The V gene's germline CDR1 is SGHDN and CDR2 FVKESK. The CDR3 DNA reads as TGTGCCAGCAGCCAAGCCGGGCCTAGGGGATTCACAGATACGCAGTATTTT. Residues: CASSQAGPRGFTDTQYF. The variable domain in full, with the rest retrieved from reference TRBV14 and TRBJ2-3, is EAGVTQFPSHSVIEKGQTVTLRCDPISGHDNLYWYRRVMGKEIKFLLHFVKESKQDESGMPNNRFLAERTGGTYSTLKVQPAELEDSGVYFCASSQAGPRGFTDTQYFGPGTRLTVL.

The chain is built from TRBV15 and TRBJ1-5; D is perhaps TRBD1 (5 bases). Trimming pared 3 bases from V and 3 bases from J, leaving 15 bases between. Germline assignment: CDR1 LNHNV and CDR2 YYDKDF (reference sequence). The CDR3 contains 16 residues. This chain's CDR3 is CATSSVGGFNNQPQHF. DNA of the CDR3: TGTGCCACCAGCAGCGTGGGGGGGTTTAACAATCAGCCCCAGCATTTT.

The rearrangement links TRBV6-1 to TRBJ2-7; D is uncertain. CDR1 MNHNS and CDR2 SASEGT come from the germline V gene. Deletions cut 1 base from V and 7 bases from J, with 11 bases between. The CDR3 extends over 13 amino acids. CDR3 loop: CASSEGPTGEQYF. For the CDR3, the DNA is TGTGCCAGCAGTGAAGGTCCGACTGGGGAGCAGTACTTC.

The chain carries TRBV5-6 and TRBJ2-7, with 9 bases fitting TRBD1. The CDR3 is 15 amino acids. CDR1 is SGHDT, CDR2 YYEEEE, per germline. The ends lost 2 bases at V and 3 bases at J; junction bases unmatched: 6. CDR3 sequence reads: CASSLQGATFYEQYF. As DNA, the CDR3 is TGTGCCAGCAGCTTACAGGGGGCGACCTTCTACGAGCAGTACTTC.

J is TRBJ2-5 and V is TRBV14, with 9 bases that match TRBD1. J lost 5 bases, V lost 2 bases, and 9 bases had no gene match. Germline CDR1 reads SGHDN; CDR2 reads FVKESK. The CDR3 is 16 residues long. The CDR3 bases are TGTGCCAGCAGCCAAATGTTACAGGGGGCCGGGGAGACCCAGTACTTC. This sequence encodes CASSQMLQGAGETQYF. Supplemented by reference TRBV14 and TRBJ2-5, the full variable domain reads EAGVTQFPSHSVIEKGQTVTLRCDPISGHDNLYWYRRVMGKEIKFLLHFVKESKQDESGMPNNRFLAERTGGTYSTLKVQPAELEDSGVYFCASSQMLQGAGETQYFGPGTRLLVL.

The rearrangement uses TRBV13 and TRBJ2-7; 9 positions match TRBD2. The CDR3 loop spans 15 amino acids. Germline CDR1 reads PRHDT; CDR2 reads FYEKMQ (reference sequence). The J segment lost 0 bases and the V segment lost 2 bases, leaving 2 bases of the junction unmatched. Here the CDR3 DNA reads TGTGCCAGCAGCTTATTAGCGGGGGTCTCCTACGAGCAGTACTTC. Protein: CASSLLAGVSYEQYF. Combining the CDR3 with reference TRBV13 and TRBJ2-7 gives the whole variable domain AAGVIQSPRHLIKEKRETATLKCYPIPRHDTVYWYQQGPGQDPQFLISFYEKMQSDKGSIPDRFSAQQFSDYHSELNMSSLELGDSALYFCASSLLAGVSYEQYFGPGTRLTVT.

The chain carries TRBV2 and TRBJ2-2, with 10 nucleotides matching TRBD1. CDR1 and CDR2 (germline): SNHLY, FYNNEI. The CDR3 is 14 residues long. The V segment lost 7 bases and the J segment 8 bases; nucleotides outside the gene matches: 7. CDR3 bases: TGTGCCAGCACCCGGGACAGGGGTTCGGGGGAGCTGTTTTTT. This gives the protein CASTRDRGSGELFF.

A single count supports this clone. This chain connects TRBV11-2 to TRBJ1-2, with TRBD1 as a possible D gene (5 bases). This CDR3 comprises 15 residues. Deletions cut 6 bases from V and 3 bases from J, with 17 bases between. Germline V gene lookup returns CDR1 SGHAT and CDR2 FQNNGV. CDR3 sequence reads: CASRVVGREDYGYTF. CDR3 in DNA: TGTGCCAGCAGGGTGGTAGGCAGGGAGGACTATGGCTACACCTTC.

V usage is TRBV30 and J usage is TRBJ1-6; 7 nucleotides line up with TRBD1. V lost 3 bases, J lost 10 bases, and 12 bases stayed unmatched. This CDR3 has 15 amino acids. Germline V gives CDR1 GTSNPN, CDR2 SVGIG (reference sequence). This CDR3 reads CAWSPADRRGSPLHF. For the CDR3, the DNA is TGTGCCTGGAGCCCCGCGGACAGGAGGGGATCACCCCTCCACTTT.

As DNA, the CDR3 is TGTGCCAGCAGCCAATTTTGGAGCACTGAAGCTTTCTTT. Translating gives CASSQFWSTEAFF. The rearrangement joins TRBV3-1 (or the pseudogene TRBV3-2) to TRBJ1-1, with D hard to call. CDR1 and CDR2 from the germline V gene are LGHDT and YNNKEL (reference sequence). Trimming removed 2 bases at V and 4 bases at J, with 8 bases between. This CDR3 is 13 amino acids long.

The chain couples TRBV3-1 (or the pseudogene TRBV3-2) to TRBJ2-1; TRBD2 agrees at 12 bases. CDR3 size: 16 residues. Germline CDR1 LGHDT, CDR2 YNNKEL (reference sequence). Trimming removed 0 bases from V and 9 bases from J; junction bases left unmatched: 6. The DNA of the CDR3 is TGTGCCAGCAGCCAAGACCAGACTAGCGGGAGTTCTGAGCAGTTCTTC. As protein: CASSQDQTSGSSEQFF.